These 3 T cell receptor beta chains were all obtained from the same sample, sequenced in a study of cytomegalovirus exposure and HLA in healthy donors. Amplification used 60 Vbeta primers and 13 Jbeta primers. This table comes from immunoSEQ multiplex PCR, and its TCRdb copy is limited to in-frame clones, with some not included. There are under 200,000 clones in the sample; roughly 80% occur only once, and 0.7% to 0.95% lies in the top ten. The source material was PBMCs. The receptors come from a woman in her late teens or twenties in good health and CMV-seronegative.

This clone turned up a few times. This chain connects TRBV10-3 to TRBJ2-2; 13 bases map to TRBD2. J was trimmed by 5 bases and V by 6 bases; bases with no gene match: 6. Per germline, CDR1 ENHRY and CDR2 SYGVKD. The CDR3 covers 16 residues. In DNA, the CDR3 is TGTGCCATCAGACTGGGACTAGCGGGAAGGACCGGGGAGCTGTTTTTT. It encodes CAIRLGLAGRTGELFF.

This clone showed up just once. The J gene is TRBJ2-3, the V gene TRBV7-3; 8 bases are shared with TRBD2. Germline-derived CDR1 and CDR2 are SGHTA and FQGTGA. The V gene end was trimmed by 6 bases and the J gene end by 2 bases; junction bases not matched to a gene: 7. The CDR3 consists of 15 residues. For the CDR3, the DNA is TGTGCCAGCAGTCTCTATAGCGGGGCCACAGATACGCAGTATTTT. Its protein is CASSLYSGATDTQYF.

The chain joins TRBV6-6 to TRBJ1-5; D call uncertain. V was trimmed by 7 bases and J by 4 bases, leaving 11 bases between them. Germline-derived CDR1 and CDR2 are MNHNY and SVGAGI (reference sequence). The CDR3 extends over 13 amino acids. DNA for the CDR3: TGTGCCAGCACGCCGACTCTTAATCAGCCCCAGCATTTT. This encodes CASTPTLNQPQHF.